The 6 T cell receptor beta chains below all came from one sample that was sequenced in a study of blood T cell repertoires in COVID-19. TCRdb's table, derived via immunoSEQ multiplex PCR, lists solely in-frame clones and lacks some. The sample carries roughly 350,000 clones, 75% to 90% recorded once. The material sequenced was peripheral blood. These receptor sequences come from a young woman with acute or convalescent COVID-19.

V and J are TRBV14 and TRBJ2-7, with 8 bases matching TRBD1. V lost 4 bases, J lost 4 bases, and 9 bases stayed unmatched. Germline assignment: CDR1 SGHDN and CDR2 FVKESK. The CDR3 extends over 15 amino acids. In DNA form, the CDR3 reads TGTGCCAGCAGCCCCCGTTGGACAGGGATGTACGAGCAGTACTTC. Protein: CASSPRWTGMYEQYF.

The genes are TRBV7-9 and TRBJ1-4, with D uncertain. This CDR3 has 14 residues. V was pared by 4 bases and J by 0 bases, with 6 bases between. Germline values: CDR1 SEHNR, CDR2 FQNEAQ (reference sequence). CDR3 protein: CASSSPTTNEKLFF. CDR3 DNA: TGTGCCAGCAGCTCCCCAACAACTAATGAAAAACTGTTTTTT.

The gene calls are TRBV29-1 and TRBJ1-2; TRBD1 matches at 8 bases. The V gene end was trimmed by 6 bases and the J gene end by 8 bases; junction bases not matched to a gene: 8. Germline V gene data show CDR1 as SQVTM and CDR2 as ANQGSEA. This CDR3 comprises 12 residues. CDR3 sequence reads: CSVLETGGGYTF. For the CDR3, the DNA is TGCAGCGTACTAGAAACAGGGGGAGGCTACACCTTC.

The chain couples TRBV19 to TRBJ2-3, with TRBD2 identical over 11 bases. Germline V gene sequence: CDR1 LNHDA, CDR2 SQIVND (reference sequence). The V and J ends lost 8 bases and 4 bases, in that order; junction bases with no gene match: 5. The CDR3 is 14 amino acids. CDR3 amino acids: CASHSGGVADTQYF. CDR3 coding DNA: TGTGCCAGTCATAGCGGGGGGGTAGCAGATACGCAGTATTTT.

The rearrangement links TRBV30 to TRBJ2-5, with TRBD1 identical over 8 bases. There are 16 residues in the CDR3. Germline CDR1 GTSNPN, CDR2 SVGIG (reference sequence). J was trimmed by 5 bases and V by 0 bases; bases with no gene match: 11. The CDR3 DNA is TGTGCCTGGAGTGTACCCCGGACAGGGAAAGCGGAGACCCAGTACTTC. Its translation is CAWSVPRTGKAETQYF.

The CDR3 loop reads CASSQVYSYNEQFF. CDR3 sequence (DNA): TGTGCCAGCAGCCAAGTCTATTCCTACAATGAGCAGTTCTTC. The chain uses TRBV3-1 (or the pseudogene TRBV3-2) and TRBJ2-1; D remains ambiguous. CDR1 and CDR2 from the germline V gene are LGHDT and YNNKEL (reference sequence). Between the trimmed V and J ends, which lost 1 base and 1 base, there was a span of 5 bases. This CDR3 region has 14 residues.